This T cell receptor (beta chain) derives from a study of CD8+ T cells in alopecia areata. The V gene's germline CDR1 is KGHSH and CDR2 LQKENI. The length of the CDR3 is 14 residues. V was trimmed by 2 bases and J by 1 base, leaving 8 bases between them. Sequencing templates came from extracted RNA that was reverse transcribed into cDNA. Assay used: immunoSEQ multiplex PCR; TCRdb lists only in-frame clones, some missing. The sample has approximately 200,000 clones, roughly 64% seen once. Stated treatment: oral pan-JAK inhibitor, 5-10 mg twice daily. The material was CD4+ T cells sorted from blood, obtained at week 24, from a patient treated with tofacitinib. The receptor's source is a human donor with alopecia areata. The chain uses TRBV18 and TRBJ1-1, with a tentative D call TRBD1 (5 bases). DNA of the CDR3: TGTGCCAGCTCACCAAGCAGGGAGAACACTGAAGCTTTCTTT. As protein: CASSPSRENTEAFF.